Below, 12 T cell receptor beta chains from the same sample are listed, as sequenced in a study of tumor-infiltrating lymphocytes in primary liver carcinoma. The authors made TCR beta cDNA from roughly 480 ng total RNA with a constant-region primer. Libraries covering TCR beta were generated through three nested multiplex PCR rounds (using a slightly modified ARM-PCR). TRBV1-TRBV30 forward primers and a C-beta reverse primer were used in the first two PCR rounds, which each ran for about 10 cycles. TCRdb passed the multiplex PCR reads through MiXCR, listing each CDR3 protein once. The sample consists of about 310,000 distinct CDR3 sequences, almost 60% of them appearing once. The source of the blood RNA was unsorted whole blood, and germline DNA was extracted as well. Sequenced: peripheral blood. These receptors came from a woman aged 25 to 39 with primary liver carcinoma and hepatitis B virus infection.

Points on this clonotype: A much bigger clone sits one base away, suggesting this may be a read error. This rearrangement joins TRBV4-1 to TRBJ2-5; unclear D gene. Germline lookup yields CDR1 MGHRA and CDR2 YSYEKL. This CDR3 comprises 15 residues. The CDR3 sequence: CASNQHDSKQETQYF. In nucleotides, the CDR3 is TGCGCCAGCAACCAACACGATAGCAAACAAGAGACCCAGTACTTC.

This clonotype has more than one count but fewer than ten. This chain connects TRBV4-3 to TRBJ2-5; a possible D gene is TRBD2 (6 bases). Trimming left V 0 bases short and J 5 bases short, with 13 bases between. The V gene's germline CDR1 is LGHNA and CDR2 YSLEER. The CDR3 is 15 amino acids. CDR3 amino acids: CASSQDRGLGETQYF. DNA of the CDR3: TGCGCCAGCAGCCAAGATAGGGGACTGGGCGAGACCCAGTACTTC.

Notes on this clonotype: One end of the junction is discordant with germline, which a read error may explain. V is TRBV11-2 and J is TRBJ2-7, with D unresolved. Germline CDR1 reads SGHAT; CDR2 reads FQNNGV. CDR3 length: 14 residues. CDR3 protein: CASNLVGFPYEQYF. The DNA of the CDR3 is TGTGCCAGCAACTTAGTGGGGTTCCCCTACGAGCAGTACTTC.

DNA of the CDR3: TGCGCCAGCACCAAAAACCCCCAATTGAGACAGGGGGCCTACAATGAGCAGTTCTTC. This gives the protein CASTKNPQLRQGAYNEQFF. This chain joins TRBV23-1 and TRBJ2-1, with 9 bases lining up with TRBD1. TRBV23-1 is an ORF; its function is uncertain. This CDR3 has 19 amino acids. The trim removed 7 bases at V and 2 bases at J, leaving 18 bases unmatched.

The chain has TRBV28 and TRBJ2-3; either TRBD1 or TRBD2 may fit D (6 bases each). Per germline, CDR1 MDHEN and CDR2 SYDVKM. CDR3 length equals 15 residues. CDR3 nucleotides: TGTGCGGGGGGCAGACGGGGGTATAGCACAGATACGCAGTATTTT. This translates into CAGGRRGYSTDTQYF. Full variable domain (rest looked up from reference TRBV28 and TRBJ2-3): DVKVTQSSRYLVKRTGEKVFLECVQDMDHENMFWYRQDPGLGLRLIYFSYDVKMKEKGDIPEGYSVSREKKERFSLILESASTNQTSMYLCAGGRRGYSTDTQYFGPGTRLTVL.

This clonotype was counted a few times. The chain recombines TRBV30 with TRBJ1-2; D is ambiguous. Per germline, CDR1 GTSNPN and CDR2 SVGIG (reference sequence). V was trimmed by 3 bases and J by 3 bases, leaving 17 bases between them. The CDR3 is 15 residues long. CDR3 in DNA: TGTGCCTGGAGGAGGAGAGCGGCAAGGGACTATGGCTACACCTTC. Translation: CAWRRRAARDYGYTF.

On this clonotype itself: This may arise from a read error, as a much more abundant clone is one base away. CDR3 residues: CASREGSARELFF. Here the CDR3 DNA reads TGTGCCAGCCGGGAGGGTTCCGCCAGGGAGCTGTTTTTT. The V call is TRBV6-6, the J call TRBJ2-2; 8 bases match TRBD2. Trimming removed 8 bases from V and 9 bases from J; junction bases left unmatched: 8. CDR3 length: 13 amino acids. The germline gives CDR1 MNHNY, CDR2 SVGAGI (reference sequence).

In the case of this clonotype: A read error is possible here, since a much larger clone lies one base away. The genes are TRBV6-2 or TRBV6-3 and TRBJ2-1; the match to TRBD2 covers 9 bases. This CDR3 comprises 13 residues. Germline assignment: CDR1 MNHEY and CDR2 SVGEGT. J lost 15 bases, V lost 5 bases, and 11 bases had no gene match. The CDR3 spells CASSVISGSPRFF. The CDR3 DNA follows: TGTGCCAGCAGTGTGATTAGCGGGAGTCCACGGTTCTTC.

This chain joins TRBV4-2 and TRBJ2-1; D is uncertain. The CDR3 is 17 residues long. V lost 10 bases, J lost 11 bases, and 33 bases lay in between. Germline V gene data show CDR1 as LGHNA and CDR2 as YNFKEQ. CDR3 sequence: CAISQVGEPPSERKQFF. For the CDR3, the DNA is TGTGCCATTAGCCAAGTAGGAGAGCCCCCATCCGAGAGAAAGCAGTTCTTC.

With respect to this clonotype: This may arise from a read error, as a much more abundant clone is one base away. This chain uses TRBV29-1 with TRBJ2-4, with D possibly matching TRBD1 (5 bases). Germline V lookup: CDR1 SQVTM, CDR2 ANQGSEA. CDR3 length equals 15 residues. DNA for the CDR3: TGCAGCGCTAGAGACAGCCGGGTAGCCAAAAGCATTCAGTACTTC. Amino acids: CSARDSRVAKSIQYF. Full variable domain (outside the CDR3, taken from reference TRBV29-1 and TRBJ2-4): SAVISQKPSRDICQRGTSLTIQCQVDSQVTMMFWYRQQPGQSLTLIATANQGSEATYESGFVIDKFPISRPNLTFSTLTVSNMSPEDSSIYLCSARDSRVAKSIQYFGAGTRLSVL.

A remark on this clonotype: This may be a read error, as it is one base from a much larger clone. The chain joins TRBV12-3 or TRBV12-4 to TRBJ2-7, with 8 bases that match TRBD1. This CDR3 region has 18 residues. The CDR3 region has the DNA TGTGCCAGCAGTTTGTCAAGCCAGGGGGCGTCGATTTCCCACGAGCGGTACTTC. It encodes CASSLSSQGASISHERYF.

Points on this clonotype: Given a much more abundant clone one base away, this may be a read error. As DNA, the CDR3 is TGTGCCAGCAGATCAGGGATGGTGGAGACCCAGTACTTC. It is translated as CASRSGMVETQYF. V usage is TRBV12-3 or TRBV12-4 and J usage is TRBJ2-5, with D tentatively TRBD1 (5 bases). V was clipped by 6 bases and J by 5 bases, with 13 bases between them. CDR3 size: 13 residues.